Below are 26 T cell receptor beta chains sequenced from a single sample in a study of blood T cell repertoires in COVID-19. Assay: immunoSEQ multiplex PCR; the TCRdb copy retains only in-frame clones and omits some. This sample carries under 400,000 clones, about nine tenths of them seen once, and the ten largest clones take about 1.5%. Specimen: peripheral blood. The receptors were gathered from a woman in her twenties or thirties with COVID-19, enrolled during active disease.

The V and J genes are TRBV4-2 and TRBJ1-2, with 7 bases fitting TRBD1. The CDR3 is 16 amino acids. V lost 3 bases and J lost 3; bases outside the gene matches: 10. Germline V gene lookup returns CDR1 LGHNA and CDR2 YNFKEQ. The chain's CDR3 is CASSHRPQQGDYGYTF. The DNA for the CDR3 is TGTGCCAGCAGCCACCGACCCCAGCAGGGGGACTATGGCTACACCTTC.

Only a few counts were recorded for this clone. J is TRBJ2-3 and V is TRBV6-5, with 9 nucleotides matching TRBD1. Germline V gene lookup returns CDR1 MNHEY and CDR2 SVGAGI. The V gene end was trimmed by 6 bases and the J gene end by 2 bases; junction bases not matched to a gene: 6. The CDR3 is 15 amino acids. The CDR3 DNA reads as TGTGCCAGCAGCACAACAGGGGGCATCACAGATACGCAGTATTTT. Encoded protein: CASSTTGGITDTQYF.

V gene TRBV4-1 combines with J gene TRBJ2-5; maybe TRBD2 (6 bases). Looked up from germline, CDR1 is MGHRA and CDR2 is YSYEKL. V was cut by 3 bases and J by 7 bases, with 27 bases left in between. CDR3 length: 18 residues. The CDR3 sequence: CASSQLERRLVDPGTQYF. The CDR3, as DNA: TGCGCCAGCAGCCAGCTAGAACGGAGACTAGTGGACCCAGGGACCCAGTACTTC.

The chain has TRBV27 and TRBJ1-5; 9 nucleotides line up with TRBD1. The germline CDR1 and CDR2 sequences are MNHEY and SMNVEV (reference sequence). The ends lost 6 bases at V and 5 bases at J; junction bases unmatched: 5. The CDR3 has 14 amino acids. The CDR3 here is CASSAGTGYQPQHF. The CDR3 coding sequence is TGTGCCAGCAGCGCCGGGACAGGGTATCAGCCCCAGCATTTT.

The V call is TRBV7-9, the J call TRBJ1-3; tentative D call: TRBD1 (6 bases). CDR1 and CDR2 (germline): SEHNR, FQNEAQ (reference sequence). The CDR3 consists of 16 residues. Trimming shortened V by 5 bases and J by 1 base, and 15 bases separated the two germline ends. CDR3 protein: CASSPVGRGSGNTIYF. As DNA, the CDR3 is TGTGCCAGCAGCCCTGTAGGCAGGGGATCTGGAAACACCATATATTTT.

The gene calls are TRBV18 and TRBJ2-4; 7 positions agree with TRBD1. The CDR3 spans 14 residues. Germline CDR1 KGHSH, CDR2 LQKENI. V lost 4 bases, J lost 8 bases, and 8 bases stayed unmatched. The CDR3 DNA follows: TGTGCCAGCTCACAGGCGACAGGGTTGGACATTCAGTACTTC. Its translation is CASSQATGLDIQYF.

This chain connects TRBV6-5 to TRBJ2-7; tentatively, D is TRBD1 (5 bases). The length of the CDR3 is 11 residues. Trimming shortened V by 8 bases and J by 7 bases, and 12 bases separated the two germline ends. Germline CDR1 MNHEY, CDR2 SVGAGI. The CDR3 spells CASEGAWEQYV. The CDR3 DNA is TGTGCCAGCGAAGGGGCGTGGGAGCAGTACGTC.

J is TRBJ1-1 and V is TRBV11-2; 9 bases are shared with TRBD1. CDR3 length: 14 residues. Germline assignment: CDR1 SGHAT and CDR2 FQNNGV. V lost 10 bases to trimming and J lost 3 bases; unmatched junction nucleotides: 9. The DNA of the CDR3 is TGTGCCACCCAAGGGACAGGGACCGACACTGAAGCTTTCTTT. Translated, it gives CATQGTGTDTEAFF.

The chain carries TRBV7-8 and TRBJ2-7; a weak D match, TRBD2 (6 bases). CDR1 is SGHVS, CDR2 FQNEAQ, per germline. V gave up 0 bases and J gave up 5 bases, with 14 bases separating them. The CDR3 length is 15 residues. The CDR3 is CASSLAPGVPHEQYF. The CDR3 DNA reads TGTGCCAGCAGCTTAGCGCCGGGAGTACCACACGAGCAGTACTTC.

The CDR3: CASSFGLAGVYEQYF. The DNA for the CDR3 is TGCGCCAGCAGCTTCGGCCTAGCGGGGGTCTACGAGCAGTACTTC. The chain joins TRBV5-1 to TRBJ2-7; 10 bases match TRBD2. Germline V gives CDR1 SGHRS, CDR2 YFSETQ. This CDR3 is 15 amino acids long. The J segment lost 3 bases and the V segment lost 2 bases, leaving 5 bases of the junction unmatched.

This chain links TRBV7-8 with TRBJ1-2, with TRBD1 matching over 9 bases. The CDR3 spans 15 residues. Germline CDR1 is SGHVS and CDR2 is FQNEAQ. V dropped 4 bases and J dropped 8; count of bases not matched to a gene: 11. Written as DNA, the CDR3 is TGTGCCAGCAGCTCCCGCCGGGACAGGGTACGAGGCTACACCTTC. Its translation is CASSSRRDRVRGYTF.

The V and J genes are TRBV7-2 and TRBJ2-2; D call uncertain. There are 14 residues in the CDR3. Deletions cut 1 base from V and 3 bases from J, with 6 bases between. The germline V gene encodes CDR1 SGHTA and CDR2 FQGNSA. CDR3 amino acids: CASSLDRYTGELFF. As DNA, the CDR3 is TGTGCCAGCAGCTTAGACAGATACACCGGGGAGCTGTTTTTT.

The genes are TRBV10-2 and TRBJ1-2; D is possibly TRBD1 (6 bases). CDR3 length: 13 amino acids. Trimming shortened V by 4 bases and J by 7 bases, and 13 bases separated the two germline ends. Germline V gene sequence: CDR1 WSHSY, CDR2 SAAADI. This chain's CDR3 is CASSGSGGVGYTF. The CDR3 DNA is TGCGCCAGCAGTGGTTCGGGGGGCGTTGGCTACACCTTC.

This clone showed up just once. CDR3 DNA: TGTGCCAGCAGCCCCAATTTGGCAGGGGGCGCCGGCAAAAACATTCAGTACTTC. Encoded protein: CASSPNLAGGAGKNIQYF. The chain joins TRBV7-8 to TRBJ2-4; TRBD1 agrees at 8 bases. The CDR3 covers 18 residues. In germline, CDR1 is SGHVS, CDR2 FQNEAQ. Trimming cost V 5 bases and J 3 bases; bases outside gene matches: 15.

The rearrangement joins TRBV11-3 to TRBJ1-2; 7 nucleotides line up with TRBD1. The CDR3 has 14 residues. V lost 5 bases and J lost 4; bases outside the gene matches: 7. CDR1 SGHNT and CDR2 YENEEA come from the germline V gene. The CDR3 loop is CASSRRGQTYGYTF. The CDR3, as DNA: TGTGCCAGCAGCCGAAGGGGACAGACCTATGGCTACACCTTC.

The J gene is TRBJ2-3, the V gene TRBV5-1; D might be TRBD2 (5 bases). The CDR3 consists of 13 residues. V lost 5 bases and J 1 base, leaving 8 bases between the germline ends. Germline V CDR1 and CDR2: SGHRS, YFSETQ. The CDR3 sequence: CASSLLGTDTQYF. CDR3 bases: TGCGCCAGCAGTTTACTAGGCACAGATACGCAGTATTTT. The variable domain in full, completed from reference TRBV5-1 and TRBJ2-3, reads KAGVTQTPRYLIKTRGQQVTLSCSPISGHRSVSWYQQTPGQGLQFLFEYFSETQRNKGNFPGRFSGRQFSNSRSEMNVSTLELGDSALYLCASSLLGTDTQYFGPGTRLTVL.

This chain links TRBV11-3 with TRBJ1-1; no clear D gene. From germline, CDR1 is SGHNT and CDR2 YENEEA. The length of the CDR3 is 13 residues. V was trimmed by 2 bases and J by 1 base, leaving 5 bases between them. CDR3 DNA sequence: TGTGCCAGCAGCTTATTATCGAACACTGAAGCTTTCTTT. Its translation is CASSLLSNTEAFF. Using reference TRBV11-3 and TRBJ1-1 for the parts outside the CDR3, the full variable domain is EAGVVQSPRYKIIEKKQPVAFWCNPISGHNTLYWYLQNLGQGPELLIRYENEEAVDDSQLPKDRFSAERLKGVDSTLKIQPAELGDSAVYLCASSLLSNTEAFFGQGTRLTVV.

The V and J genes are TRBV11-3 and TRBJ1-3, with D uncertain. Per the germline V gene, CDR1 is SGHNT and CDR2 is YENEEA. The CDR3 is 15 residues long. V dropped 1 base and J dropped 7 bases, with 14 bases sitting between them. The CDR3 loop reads CASSLVGLRGNTIYF. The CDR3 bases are TGTGCCAGCAGCTTAGTCGGTCTCCGAGGGAACACCATATATTTT. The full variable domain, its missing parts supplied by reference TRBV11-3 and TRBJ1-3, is EAGVVQSPRYKIIEKKQPVAFWCNPISGHNTLYWYLQNLGQGPELLIRYENEEAVDDSQLPKDRFSAERLKGVDSTLKIQPAELGDSAVYLCASSLVGLRGNTIYFGEGSWLTVV.

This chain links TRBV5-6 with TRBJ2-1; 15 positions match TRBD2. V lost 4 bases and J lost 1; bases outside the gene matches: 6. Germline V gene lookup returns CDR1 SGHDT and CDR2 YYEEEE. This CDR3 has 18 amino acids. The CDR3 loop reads CASSTTGLAGGSYNEQFF. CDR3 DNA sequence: TGTGCCAGCAGCACAACGGGACTAGCGGGGGGTTCCTACAATGAGCAGTTCTTC.

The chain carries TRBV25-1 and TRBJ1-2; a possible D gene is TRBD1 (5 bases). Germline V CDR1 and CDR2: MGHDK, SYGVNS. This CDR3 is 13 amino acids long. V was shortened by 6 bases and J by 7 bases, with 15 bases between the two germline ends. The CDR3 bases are TGTGCCAGCAGCGATTGGGCAGGGCCTGGCTACACCTTC. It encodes CASSDWAGPGYTF.

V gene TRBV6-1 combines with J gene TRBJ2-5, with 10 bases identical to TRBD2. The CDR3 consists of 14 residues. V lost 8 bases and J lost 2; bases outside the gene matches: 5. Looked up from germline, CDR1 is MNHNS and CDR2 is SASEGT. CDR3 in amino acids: CASFNSGGQETQYF. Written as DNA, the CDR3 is TGTGCCAGCTTTAATAGCGGGGGGCAAGAGACCCAGTACTTC.

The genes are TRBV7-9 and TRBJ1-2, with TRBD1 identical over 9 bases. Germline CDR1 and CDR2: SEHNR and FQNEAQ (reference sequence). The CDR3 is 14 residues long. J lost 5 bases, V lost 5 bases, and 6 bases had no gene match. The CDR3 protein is CASSASGTGYGYTF. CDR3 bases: TGTGCCAGCAGCGCCTCCGGGACAGGGTATGGCTACACCTTC. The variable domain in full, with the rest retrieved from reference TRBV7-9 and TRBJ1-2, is DTGVSQNPRHKITKRGQNVTFRCDPISEHNRLYWYRQTLGQGPEFLTYFQNEAQLEKSRLLSDRFSAERPKGSFSTLEIQRTEQGDSAMYLCASSASGTGYGYTFGSGTRLTVV.

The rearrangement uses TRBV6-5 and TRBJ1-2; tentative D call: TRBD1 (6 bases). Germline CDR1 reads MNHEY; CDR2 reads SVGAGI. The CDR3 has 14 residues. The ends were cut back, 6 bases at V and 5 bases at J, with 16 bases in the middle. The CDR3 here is CASRGTGFRYGYTF. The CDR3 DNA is TGTGCCAGCAGAGGAACAGGGTTTCGGTATGGCTACACCTTC.

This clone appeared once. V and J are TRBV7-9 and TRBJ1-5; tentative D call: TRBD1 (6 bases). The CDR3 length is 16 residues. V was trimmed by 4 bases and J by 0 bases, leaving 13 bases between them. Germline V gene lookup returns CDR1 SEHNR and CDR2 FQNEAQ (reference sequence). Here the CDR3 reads CASSSDSLYSNQPQHF. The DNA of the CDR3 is TGTGCCAGCAGCTCGGACAGCCTTTATAGCAATCAGCCCCAGCATTTT. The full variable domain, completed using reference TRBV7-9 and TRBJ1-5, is DTGVSQNPRHKITKRGQNVTFRCDPISEHNRLYWYRQTLGQGPEFLTYFQNEAQLEKSRLLSDRFSAERPKGSFSTLEIQRTEQGDSAMYLCASSSDSLYSNQPQHFGDGTRLSIL.

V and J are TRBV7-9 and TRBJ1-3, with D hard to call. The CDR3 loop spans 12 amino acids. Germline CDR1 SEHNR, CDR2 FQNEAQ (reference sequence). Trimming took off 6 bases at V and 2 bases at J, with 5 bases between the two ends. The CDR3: CASSHTGNTIYF. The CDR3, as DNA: TGTGCCAGCAGTCACACTGGAAACACCATATATTTT.

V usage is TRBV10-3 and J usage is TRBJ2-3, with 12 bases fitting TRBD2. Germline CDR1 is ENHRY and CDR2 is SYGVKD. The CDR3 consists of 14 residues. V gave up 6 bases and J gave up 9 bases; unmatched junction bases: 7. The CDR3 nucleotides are TGTGCCATCAGCCTTGATCTAGCGGGGGGGACGCAGTATTTT. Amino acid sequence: CAISLDLAGGTQYF.